Listed below are T cell receptor beta chains from one sample, sequenced in a study of ipilimumab plus nivolumab after autologous stem cell transplantation. This table comes from immunoSEQ multiplex PCR, and its TCRdb copy is limited to in-frame clones, with some not included. Of 17,000 or so clones listed, around 68% were seen once; the top ten hold around 20%. This specimen consisted of PBMCs, obtained in a trial of ipilimumab plus nivolumab as post-transplant consolidation. The receptors shown here come from a male donor with diffuse large B-cell lymphoma. Both conserved end residues are part of each CDR3. D genes are given only for firm matches. Not every row has a clone size; where given, it reads once, few, many or a size class.

d_call: -
j_call: TRBJ2-7
v_call: TRBV7-9
clone_size: few
cdr3_aa: CASSSLSSQSSYEQYF
cdr3_nt: TGTGCCAGCAGCTCTTTAAGTTCACAGAGCTCCTACGAGCAGTACTTC

d_call: -
j_call: TRBJ1-1
v_call: TRBV19
clone_size: -
cdr3_aa: CASSPGAVNTEAFF
cdr3_nt: TGTGCCAGTAGCCCAGGAGCGGTGAACACTGAAGCTTTCTTT

d_call: -
j_call: TRBJ1-2
v_call: TRBV5-1
clone_size: -
cdr3_aa: CASSLGQGNGYTF
cdr3_nt: TGCGCCAGCAGCTTGGGGCAGGGGAATGGCTACACCTTC

d_call: -
j_call: TRBJ2-1
v_call: TRBV18
clone_size: -
cdr3_aa: CASSPSAPYNEQFF
cdr3_nt: TGTGCCAGCTCACCCTCCGCCCCCTACAATGAGCAGTTCTTC

d_call: -
j_call: TRBJ1-4
v_call: TRBV5-6
clone_size: -
cdr3_aa: CASSSDKTREKLFF
cdr3_nt: TGTGCCAGCAGCTCGGACAAGACGAGAGAAAAACTGTTTTTT

d_call: -
j_call: TRBJ2-5
v_call: TRBV2
clone_size: -
cdr3_aa: CASRDSRHYGEETQYF
cdr3_nt: TGTGCCAGCAGGGACTCCCGACATTATGGGGAAGAGACCCAGTACTTC

d_call: -
j_call: TRBJ2-7
v_call: TRBV27
clone_size: -
cdr3_aa: CASSGTPYYEQYF
cdr3_nt: TGTGCCAGCAGCGGGACGCCTTACTACGAGCAGTACTTC

d_call: -
j_call: TRBJ1-4
v_call: TRBV7-6
clone_size: once
cdr3_aa: CASSSGGGNEKLFF
cdr3_nt: TGTGCCAGCAGCTCCGGGGGGGGAAATGAAAAACTGTTTTTT

d_call: TRBD1
j_call: TRBJ1-1
v_call: TRBV10-2
clone_size: few
cdr3_aa: CASRMVGTGTEAFF
cdr3_nt: TGCGCCAGCAGAATGGTCGGGACAGGGACTGAAGCTTTCTTT

d_call: TRBD2
j_call: TRBJ2-5
v_call: TRBV11-2
clone_size: -
cdr3_aa: CASSLGGLAYQETQYF
cdr3_nt: TGTGCCAGCAGCTTAGGGGGACTAGCGTACCAAGAGACCCAGTACTTC

d_call: TRBD1
j_call: TRBJ2-7
v_call: TRBV7-8
clone_size: -
cdr3_aa: CASLDRGSYEQYF
cdr3_nt: TGTGCCAGCTTGGACAGGGGGTCCTACGAGCAGTACTTC

d_call: -
j_call: TRBJ2-7
v_call: TRBV12-1
clone_size: -
cdr3_aa: CASSWQSGLAGGKSYEQYF
cdr3_nt: TGTGCCAGCAGCTGGCAGTCGGGACTAGCGGGAGGTAAGTCCTACGAGCAGTACTTC

d_call: TRBD2
j_call: TRBJ2-3
v_call: TRBV5-4
clone_size: -
cdr3_aa: CASSPGLARSDTQYF
cdr3_nt: TGTGCCAGCAGCCCGGGACTAGCGAGGTCAGATACGCAGTATTTT

d_call: -
j_call: TRBJ1-2
v_call: TRBV18
clone_size: -
cdr3_aa: CASSPTGDYGYTF
cdr3_nt: TGTGCCAGCTCGCCGACAGGAGACTATGGCTACACCTTC

d_call: TRBD2
j_call: TRBJ2-1
v_call: TRBV4-2
clone_size: -
cdr3_aa: CASSQDPGSGRASEQFF
cdr3_nt: TGTGCCAGCAGCCAAGATCCCGGTAGCGGGAGGGCCAGCGAGCAGTTCTTC

d_call: -
j_call: TRBJ1-1
v_call: TRBV5-1
clone_size: -
cdr3_aa: CASSSEGHTEAFF
cdr3_nt: TGCGCCAGCAGCTCCGAGGGTCACACTGAAGCTTTCTTT

d_call: TRBD2
j_call: TRBJ2-1
v_call: TRBV5-4
clone_size: -
cdr3_aa: CASSGRLASSYNEQFF
cdr3_nt: TGTGCCAGCAGCGGCAGACTAGCGAGCTCCTACAATGAGCAGTTCTTC

d_call: -
j_call: TRBJ1-4
v_call: TRBV9
clone_size: -
cdr3_aa: CASSYRGRGKLFF
cdr3_nt: TGTGCCAGCAGCTACCGCGGTCGGGGAAAACTGTTTTTT

d_call: -
j_call: TRBJ1-1
v_call: TRBV5-6
clone_size: many
cdr3_aa: CASSLAAGANTEAFF
cdr3_nt: TGTGCCAGCAGCTTGGCCGCCGGGGCAAACACTGAAGCTTTCTTT

d_call: TRBD1
j_call: TRBJ1-1
v_call: TRBV7-7
clone_size: -
cdr3_aa: CASSPGQGNTEAFF
cdr3_nt: TGTGCTAGCAGCCCGGGACAGGGAAACACTGAAGCTTTCTTT

d_call: -
j_call: TRBJ2-7
v_call: TRBV6-1
clone_size: -
cdr3_aa: CASSMDGPGEQYF
cdr3_nt: TGTGCCAGCAGTATGGACGGCCCGGGGGAGCAGTACTTC

d_call: -
j_call: TRBJ2-1
v_call: TRBV18
clone_size: -
cdr3_aa: CASSPQSFYNEQFF
cdr3_nt: TGTGCCAGCTCACCACAGTCATTCTACAATGAGCAGTTCTTC

d_call: TRBD1
j_call: TRBJ1-1
v_call: TRBV5-4
clone_size: -
cdr3_aa: CASRDRGLNTEAFF
cdr3_nt: TGTGCCAGTCGTGACAGGGGATTGAACACTGAAGCTTTCTTT

d_call: TRBD1
j_call: TRBJ1-5
v_call: TRBV6-1
clone_size: -
cdr3_aa: CASSGRQGGNQPQHF
cdr3_nt: TGTGCCAGCAGTGGGAGACAGGGGGGGAATCAGCCCCAGCATTTT

d_call: -
j_call: TRBJ2-3
v_call: TRBV27
clone_size: few
cdr3_aa: CASSPGALTDTQYF
cdr3_nt: TGTGCCAGCAGCCCCGGGGCGCTCACAGATACGCAGTATTTT

d_call: TRBD2
j_call: TRBJ2-7
v_call: TRBV13
clone_size: -
cdr3_aa: CASSDPSGGYEQYF
cdr3_nt: TGTGCCAGCAGCGACCCTAGCGGGGGCTACGAGCAGTACTTC

d_call: TRBD1
j_call: TRBJ1-1
v_call: TRBV5-4
clone_size: -
cdr3_aa: CASSARQGGHPNTEAFF
cdr3_nt: TGTGCCAGCAGCGCGAGACAGGGGGGCCATCCGAACACTGAAGCTTTCTTT

d_call: TRBD1
j_call: TRBJ2-1
v_call: TRBV27
clone_size: few
cdr3_aa: CASSLSGQGIQFF
cdr3_nt: TGTGCCAGCAGTTTATCGGGACAGGGTATCCAGTTCTTC

d_call: TRBD1
j_call: TRBJ2-3
v_call: TRBV29-1
clone_size: -
cdr3_aa: CSVAQGAPADTQYF
cdr3_nt: TGCAGCGTAGCTCAGGGGGCGCCGGCAGATACGCAGTATTTT

d_call: -
j_call: TRBJ1-2
v_call: TRBV30
clone_size: -
cdr3_aa: CAWSEQGYYGYTF
cdr3_nt: TGTGCCTGGAGTGAGCAGGGTTACTATGGCTACACCTTC

d_call: -
j_call: TRBJ1-2
v_call: TRBV10-3
clone_size: -
cdr3_aa: CAITIGLEGGYTF
cdr3_nt: TGTGCCATCACTATAGGCCTGGAGGGTGGCTACACCTTC

d_call: TRBD2
j_call: TRBJ2-5
v_call: TRBV6-1
clone_size: few
cdr3_aa: CASQPSGLVAETQYF
cdr3_nt: TGTGCCAGCCAGCCTAGCGGGCTTGTCGCCGAGACCCAGTACTTC

d_call: -
j_call: TRBJ1-2
v_call: TRBV5-4
clone_size: -
cdr3_aa: CASSRDNYGYTF
cdr3_nt: TGTGCCAGCAGCCGAGATAACTATGGCTACACCTTC

d_call: -
j_call: TRBJ2-7
v_call: TRBV5-6
clone_size: -
cdr3_aa: CASSFSGLEFTYEQYF
cdr3_nt: TGTGCCAGCAGCTTTTCCGGACTCGAATTCACCTACGAGCAGTACTTC

d_call: TRBD2
j_call: TRBJ2-1
v_call: TRBV14
clone_size: -
cdr3_aa: CASSPTGLGGEQFF
cdr3_nt: TGTGCCAGCAGCCCGACGGGACTAGGGGGTGAGCAGTTCTTC

d_call: -
j_call: TRBJ2-7
v_call: TRBV6-5
clone_size: -
cdr3_aa: CASSPSGHTAYEQYF
cdr3_nt: TGTGCCAGCAGTCCGAGCGGCCACACAGCCTACGAGCAGTACTTC

d_call: -
j_call: TRBJ1-2
v_call: TRBV11-1
clone_size: -
cdr3_aa: CASSSFSTGGYTF
cdr3_nt: TGTGCCAGCAGCTCCTTTTCGACCGGTGGCTACACCTTC

d_call: -
j_call: TRBJ1-4
v_call: TRBV19
clone_size: -
cdr3_aa: CASSMGPENEKLFF
cdr3_nt: TGTGCCAGTAGTATGGGGCCTGAGAATGAAAAACTGTTTTTT

d_call: -
j_call: TRBJ1-1
v_call: TRBV7-6
clone_size: -
cdr3_aa: CASSRGAWTDEAFF
cdr3_nt: TGTGCCAGCAGCCGGGGCGCTTGGACGGATGAAGCTTTCTTT

d_call: -
j_call: TRBJ2-3
v_call: TRBV29-1
clone_size: -
cdr3_aa: CSAGPSTDTQYF
cdr3_nt: TGCAGCGCGGGACCCAGCACAGATACGCAGTATTTT

d_call: -
j_call: TRBJ1-5
v_call: TRBV10-2
clone_size: -
cdr3_aa: CASSVAGAQPQHF
cdr3_nt: TGCGCCAGCAGTGTAGCAGGTGCTCAGCCCCAGCATTTT

d_call: -
j_call: TRBJ1-1
v_call: TRBV27
clone_size: -
cdr3_aa: CASRKGLRQGWAFF
cdr3_nt: TGTGCCAGCAGAAAGGGGTTACGGCAGGGGTGGGCTTTCTTT

d_call: TRBD1
j_call: TRBJ1-4
v_call: TRBV5-1
clone_size: -
cdr3_aa: CASSPGQGGEKLFF
cdr3_nt: TGCGCCAGCAGCCCGGGACAGGGGGGTGAAAAACTGTTTTTT

d_call: -
j_call: TRBJ1-3
v_call: TRBV6-1
clone_size: -
cdr3_aa: CASSEVWGNTIYF
cdr3_nt: TGTGCCAGCAGTGAGGTGTGGGGAAACACCATATATTTT

d_call: TRBD2
j_call: TRBJ2-7
v_call: TRBV7-3
clone_size: -
cdr3_aa: CASSLTGGGWGEQYF
cdr3_nt: TGTGCCAGCAGCTTAACCGGCGGGGGATGGGGCGAGCAGTACTTC

d_call: TRBD1
j_call: TRBJ1-2
v_call: TRBV7-9
clone_size: -
cdr3_aa: CASVTGSQADGYTF
cdr3_nt: TGTGCCAGTGTGACAGGGTCTCAGGCAGATGGCTACACCTTC

d_call: TRBD2
j_call: TRBJ2-2
v_call: TRBV9
clone_size: -
cdr3_aa: CASSVVASGRKELFF
cdr3_nt: TGTGCCAGCAGCGTAGTGGCTAGCGGGAGAAAGGAGCTGTTTTTT

d_call: TRBD2
j_call: TRBJ2-1
v_call: TRBV7-2
clone_size: -
cdr3_aa: CASSPHHWGGRPYNEQFF
cdr3_nt: TGTGCCAGCAGCCCACATCATTGGGGGGGGAGACCCTACAATGAGCAGTTCTTC

d_call: TRBD2
j_call: TRBJ2-1
v_call: TRBV7-3
clone_size: -
cdr3_aa: CASSYTSGGANEQFF
cdr3_nt: TGTGCCAGCAGCTATACTAGCGGGGGGGCGAATGAGCAGTTCTTC

d_call: -
j_call: TRBJ2-5
v_call: TRBV7-9
clone_size: large
cdr3_aa: CASLQPGRETQYF
cdr3_nt: TGTGCCAGCCTCCAACCCGGTCGAGAGACCCAGTACTTC

d_call: TRBD2
j_call: TRBJ2-3
v_call: TRBV2
clone_size: -
cdr3_aa: CASSDTSGGDTQYF
cdr3_nt: TGTGCCAGCAGTGACACTAGCGGGGGTGATACGCAGTATTTT

d_call: -
j_call: TRBJ2-3
v_call: TRBV14
clone_size: -
cdr3_aa: CASSQGAGLEDTQYF
cdr3_nt: TGTGCCAGCAGCCAAGGCGCTGGCCTTGAGGATACGCAGTATTTT